Below are 9 T cell receptor beta chains sequenced from a single sample in a study of tumor-infiltrating lymphocytes in glioblastoma multiforme (dated by TCRdb to about 2017). The sample was run on an Illumina HiSeq 2500. A modified ARM-PCR protocol with multiple V-beta primers and a C-beta primer was used to build TCRB libraries from RNA via three nested multiplex PCR rounds. The public reads were reanalyzed by TCRdb: fastp trimming at Q25, MiXCR alignment, in-frame beta chains only. When rows share a CDR3 protein, they turn into one entry using the most common DNA and genes. This sample lists approximately 9,600 distinct CDR3 sequences; approximately 65% were detected once. The ten most abundant clones make up approximately 50% of the sample. Specimen: brain tumor tissue. These TCRs come from a male donor with glioblastoma.

The chain links TRBV12-3 or TRBV12-4 to TRBJ1-6; D gene unclear. The CDR3 covers 13 residues. The ends were cut back, 6 bases at V and 10 bases at J, with 13 bases in the middle. This CDR3 reads CASSPFRRSPLHF. In DNA, the CDR3 is TGTGCCAGCAGCCCCTTCAGGAGGTCACCCCTCCACTTT.

J is TRBJ2-1 and V is TRBV4-1; D is ambiguous. The CDR3 sequence is 14 residues long. The germline V gene has CDR1 MGHRA and CDR2 YSYEKL. V lost 0 bases, J lost 5 bases, and 8 bases lay in between. CDR3 region: CASSQERTDNEQFF. As DNA, the CDR3 is TGCGCCAGCAGCCAAGAGAGGACGGACAATGAGCAGTTCTTC.

This clonotype came up once. The chain uses TRBV6-5 and TRBJ2-1; D is possibly TRBD2 (6 bases). Trimming removed 1 base from V and 7 bases from J, with 11 bases in between. Germline CDR1 MNHEY, CDR2 SVGAGI. The CDR3 is made up of 14 amino acids. The CDR3 here is CASSYLGRGNEQFF. The CDR3 DNA reads as TGTGCCAGCAGTTACTTGGGGCGGGGAAATGAGCAGTTCTTC.

This rearrangement joins TRBV20-1 to TRBJ2-7; D tentatively fits TRBD1 or TRBD2 (5 bases each). The CDR3 loop spans 13 amino acids. Trimming took off 3 bases at V and 3 bases at J, with 12 bases between the two ends. The germline CDR1 and CDR2 sequences are DFQATT and SNEGSKA (reference sequence). CDR3: CSASFTGLYEQYF. CDR3 sequence (DNA): TGCAGTGCTAGTTTTACAGGACTCTACGAGCAGTACTTC.

To note about this clonotype: The CDR3 end shows no conserved phenylalanine or tryptophan, and so a read error is likely. This chain connects TRBV6-1 to TRBJ2-3; a weak D match, TRBD1 (5 bases). The CDR3 has 13 amino acids. Trimming took 1 base from V and 4 from J, leaving 6 bases between them. Germline V CDR1 and CDR2: MNHNS, SASEGT. CDR3 residues: CASSEGRADTQYI. The DNA for the CDR3 is TGTGCCAGCAGTGAAGGCAGGGCAGATACGCAGTATATA.

Remarks on this clonotype: The CDR3 does not end in the conserved phenylalanine or tryptophan, so this is likely a read error. CDR3: CSARDGTSEGYEQYY. Here the CDR3 DNA reads TGCAGTGCTAGAGACGGGACTTCGGAGGGTTACGAGCAGTACTAT. The rearrangement uses TRBV20-1 and TRBJ2-7, with D tentatively TRBD2 (6 bases). The CDR3 length is 15 residues. The ends were cut back, 0 bases at V and 4 bases at J, with 16 bases in the middle. The germline V gene encodes CDR1 DFQATT and CDR2 SNEGSKA (reference sequence).

This clonotype appeared many times. V is TRBV2 and J is TRBJ2-7; 11 bases agree with TRBD2. V trimming: 7 bases; J trimming: 1 base; junction bases outside the gene matches: 6. The length of the CDR3 is 15 residues. Germline loops: CDR1 SNHLY, CDR2 FYNNEI. CDR3 protein: CASNGLAGASYEQYF. CDR3 bases: TGTGCCAGCAATGGACTAGCGGGCGCATCCTACGAGCAGTACTTC.

Notes on this clonotype: The missing conserved phenylalanine or tryptophan at the end of this CDR3 makes a read error likely. The chain couples TRBV25-1 to TRBJ1-1, with D possibly being TRBD1 (6 bases). CDR1 is MGHDK, CDR2 SYGVNS, per germline. The CDR3 is 16 amino acids. The CDR3 spells CASSDEGVVGNIEAFS. The CDR3 region has the DNA TGTGCCAGCAGTGACGAGGGGGTCGTCGGTAACATTGAAGCTTTCTCT.

As regards this clonotype: A much more abundant neighbour one base away suggests this may be a read error. The chain is built from TRBV6-2 or TRBV6-3 and TRBJ2-5, with 10 nucleotides matching TRBD2. This CDR3 spans 16 amino acids. CDR1 and CDR2 from the germline V gene are MNHEY and SVGEGT. The CDR3 coding sequence is TGTGTCAGCAGTTACTCGGCTAGCGGGAGCCGGGAGACCCAGTACTTC. It translates to CVSSYSASGSRETQYF.